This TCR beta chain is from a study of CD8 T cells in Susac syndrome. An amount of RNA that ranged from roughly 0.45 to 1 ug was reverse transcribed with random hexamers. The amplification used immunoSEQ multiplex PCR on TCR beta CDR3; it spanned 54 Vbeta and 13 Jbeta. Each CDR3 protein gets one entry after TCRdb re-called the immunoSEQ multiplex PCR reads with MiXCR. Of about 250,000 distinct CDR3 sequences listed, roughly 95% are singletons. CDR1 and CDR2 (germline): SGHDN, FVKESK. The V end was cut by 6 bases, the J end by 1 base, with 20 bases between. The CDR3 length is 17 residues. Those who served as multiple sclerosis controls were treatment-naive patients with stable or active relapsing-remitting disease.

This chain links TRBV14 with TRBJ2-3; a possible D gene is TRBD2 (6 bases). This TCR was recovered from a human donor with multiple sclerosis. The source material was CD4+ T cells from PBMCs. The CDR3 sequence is CASSPQWTGAGTDTQYF. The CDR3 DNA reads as TGTGCCAGCAGTCCCCAGTGGACGGGAGCGGGCACAGATACGCAGTATTTT.